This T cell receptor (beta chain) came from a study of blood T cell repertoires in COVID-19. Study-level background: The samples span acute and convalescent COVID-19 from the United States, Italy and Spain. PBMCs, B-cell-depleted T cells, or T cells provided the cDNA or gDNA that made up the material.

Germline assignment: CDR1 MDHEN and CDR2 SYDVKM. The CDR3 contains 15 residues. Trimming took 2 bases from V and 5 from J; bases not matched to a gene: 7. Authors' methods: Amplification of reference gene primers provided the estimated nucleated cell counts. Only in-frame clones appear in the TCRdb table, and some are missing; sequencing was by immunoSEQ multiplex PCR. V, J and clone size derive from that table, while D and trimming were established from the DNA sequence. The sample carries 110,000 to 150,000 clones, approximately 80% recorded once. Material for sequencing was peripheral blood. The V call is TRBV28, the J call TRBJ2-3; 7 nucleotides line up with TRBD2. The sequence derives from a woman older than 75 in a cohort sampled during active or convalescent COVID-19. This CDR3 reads CASSLRDYVVDTQYF. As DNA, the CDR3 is TGTGCCAGCAGTTTACGGGACTATGTTGTAGATACGCAGTATTTT.